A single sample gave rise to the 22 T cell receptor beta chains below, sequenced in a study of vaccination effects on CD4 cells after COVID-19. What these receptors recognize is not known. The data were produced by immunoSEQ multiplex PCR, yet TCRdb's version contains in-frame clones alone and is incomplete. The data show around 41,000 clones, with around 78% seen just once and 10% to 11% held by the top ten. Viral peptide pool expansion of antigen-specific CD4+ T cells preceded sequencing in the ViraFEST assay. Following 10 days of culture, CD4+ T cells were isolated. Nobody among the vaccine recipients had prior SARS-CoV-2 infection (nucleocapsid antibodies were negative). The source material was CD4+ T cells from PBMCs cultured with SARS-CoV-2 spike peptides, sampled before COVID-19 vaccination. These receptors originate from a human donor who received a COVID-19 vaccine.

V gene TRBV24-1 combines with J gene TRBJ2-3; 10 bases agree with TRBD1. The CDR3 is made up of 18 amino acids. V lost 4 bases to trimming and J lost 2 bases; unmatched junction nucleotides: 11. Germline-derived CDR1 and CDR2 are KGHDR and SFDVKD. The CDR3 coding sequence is TGTGCCACCAGTGACTTGGACAGGGGGGGCCACTACACAGATACGCAGTATTTT. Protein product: CATSDLDRGGHYTDTQYF.

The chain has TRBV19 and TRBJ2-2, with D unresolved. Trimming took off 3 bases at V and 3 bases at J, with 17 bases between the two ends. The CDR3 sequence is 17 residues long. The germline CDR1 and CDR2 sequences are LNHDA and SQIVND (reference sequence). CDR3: CASSIKSSGTYTGELFF. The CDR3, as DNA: TGTGCCAGTAGTATCAAATCCAGTGGCACGTACACCGGGGAGCTGTTTTTT.

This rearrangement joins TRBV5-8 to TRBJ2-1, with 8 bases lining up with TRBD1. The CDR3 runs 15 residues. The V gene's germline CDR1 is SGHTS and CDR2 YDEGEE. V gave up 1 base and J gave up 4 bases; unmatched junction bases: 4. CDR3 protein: CASSLTQGGYNEQFF. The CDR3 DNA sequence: TGTGCCAGCAGCTTGACACAGGGGGGTTACAATGAGCAGTTCTTC.

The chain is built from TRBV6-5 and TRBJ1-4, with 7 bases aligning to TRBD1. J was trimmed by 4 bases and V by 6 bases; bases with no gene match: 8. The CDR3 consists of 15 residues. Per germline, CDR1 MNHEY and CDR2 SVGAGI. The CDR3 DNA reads TGTGCCAGCAGAGCAACCGGGACAGTTAATGAAAAACTGTTTTTT. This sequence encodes CASRATGTVNEKLFF.

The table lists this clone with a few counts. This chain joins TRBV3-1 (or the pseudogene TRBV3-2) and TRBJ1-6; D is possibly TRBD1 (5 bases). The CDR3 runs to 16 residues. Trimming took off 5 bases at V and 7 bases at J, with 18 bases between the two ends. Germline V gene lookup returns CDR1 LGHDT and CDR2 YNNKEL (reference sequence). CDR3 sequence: CASSTEVRGYNSPLHF. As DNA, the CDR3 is TGTGCCAGCAGCACCGAGGTTCGGGGGTACAATTCACCCCTCCACTTT.

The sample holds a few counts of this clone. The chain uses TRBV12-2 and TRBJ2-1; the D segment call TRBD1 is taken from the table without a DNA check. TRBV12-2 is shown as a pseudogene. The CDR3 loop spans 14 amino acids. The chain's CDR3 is CASRKSRGRNEQFF. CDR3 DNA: TGTGCAAGTCGCAAAAGCAGGGGGAGGAATGAGCAGTTCTTC.

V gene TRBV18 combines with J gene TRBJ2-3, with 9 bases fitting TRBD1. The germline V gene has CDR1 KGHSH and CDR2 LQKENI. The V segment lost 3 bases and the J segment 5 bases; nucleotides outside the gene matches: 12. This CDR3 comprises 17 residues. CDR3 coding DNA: TGTGCCAGCTCACCCCTCCCCGCACAGGGGGCCGGAGATACGCAGTATTTT. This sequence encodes CASSPLPAQGAGDTQYF. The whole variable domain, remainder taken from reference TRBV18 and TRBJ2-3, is NAGVMQNPRHLVRRRGQEARLRCSPMKGHSHVYWYRQLPEEGLKFMVYLQKENIIDESGMPKERFSAEFPKEGPSILRIQQVVRGDSAAYFCASSPLPAQGAGDTQYFGPGTRLTVL.

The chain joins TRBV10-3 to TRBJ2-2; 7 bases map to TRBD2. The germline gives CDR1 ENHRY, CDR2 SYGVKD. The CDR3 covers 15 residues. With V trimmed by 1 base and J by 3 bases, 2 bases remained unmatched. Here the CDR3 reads CAISEWTSDTGELFF. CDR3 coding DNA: TGTGCCATCAGTGAGTGGACTAGTGACACCGGGGAGCTGTTTTTT.

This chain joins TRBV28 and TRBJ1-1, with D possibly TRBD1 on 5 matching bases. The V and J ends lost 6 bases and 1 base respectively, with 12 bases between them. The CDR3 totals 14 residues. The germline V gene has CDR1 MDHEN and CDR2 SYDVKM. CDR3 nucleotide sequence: TGTGCCAGCAGCCTTTCGACAGCGAACACTGAAGCTTTCTTT. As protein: CASSLSTANTEAFF. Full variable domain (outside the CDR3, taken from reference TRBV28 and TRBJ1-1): DVKVTQSSRYLVKRTGEKVFLECVQDMDHENMFWYRQDPGLGLRLIYFSYDVKMKEKGDIPEGYSVSREKKERFSLILESASTNQTSMYLCASSLSTANTEAFFGQGTRLTVV.

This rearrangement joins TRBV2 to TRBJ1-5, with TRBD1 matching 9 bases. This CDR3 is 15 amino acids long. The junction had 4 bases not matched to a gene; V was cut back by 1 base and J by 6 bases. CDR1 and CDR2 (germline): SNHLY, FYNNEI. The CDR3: CASSEGQGESQPQHF. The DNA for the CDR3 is TGTGCCAGCAGTGAAGGACAGGGGGAAAGTCAGCCCCAGCATTTT.

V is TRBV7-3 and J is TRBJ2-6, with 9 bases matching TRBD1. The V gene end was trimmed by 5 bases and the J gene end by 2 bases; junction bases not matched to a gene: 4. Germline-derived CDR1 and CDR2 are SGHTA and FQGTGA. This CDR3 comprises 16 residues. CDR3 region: CASSATGGAGANVLTF. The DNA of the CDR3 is TGTGCCAGCAGCGCTACAGGGGGCGCTGGGGCCAACGTCCTGACTTTC.

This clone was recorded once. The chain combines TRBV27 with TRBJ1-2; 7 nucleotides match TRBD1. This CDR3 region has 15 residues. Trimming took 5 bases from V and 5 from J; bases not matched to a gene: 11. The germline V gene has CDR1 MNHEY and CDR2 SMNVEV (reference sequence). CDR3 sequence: CASSPQGQLQYGYTF. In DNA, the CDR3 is TGTGCCAGCAGTCCTCAGGGACAGCTCCAGTATGGCTACACCTTC.

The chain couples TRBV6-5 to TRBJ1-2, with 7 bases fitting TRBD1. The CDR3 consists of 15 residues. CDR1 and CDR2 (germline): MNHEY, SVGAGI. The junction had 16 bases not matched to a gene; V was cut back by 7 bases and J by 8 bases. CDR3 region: CASTLFGQGVAGYTF. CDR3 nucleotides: TGTGCCAGCACACTCTTCGGGCAGGGGGTAGCCGGCTACACCTTC.

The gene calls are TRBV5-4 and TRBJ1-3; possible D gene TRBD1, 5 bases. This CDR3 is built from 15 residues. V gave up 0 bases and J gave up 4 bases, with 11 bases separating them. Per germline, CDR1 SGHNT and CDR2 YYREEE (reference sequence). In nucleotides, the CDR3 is TGTGCCAGCAGCTTGGCCGCGACAGCGGGAAACACCATATATTTT. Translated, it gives CASSLAATAGNTIYF.

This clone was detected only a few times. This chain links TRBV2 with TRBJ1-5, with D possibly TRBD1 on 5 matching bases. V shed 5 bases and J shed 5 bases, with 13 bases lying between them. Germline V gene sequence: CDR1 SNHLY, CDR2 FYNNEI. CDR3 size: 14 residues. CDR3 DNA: TGTGCCAGCAGTCTGGGGGTCGGGGATCAGCCCCAGCATTTT. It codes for CASSLGVGDQPQHF.

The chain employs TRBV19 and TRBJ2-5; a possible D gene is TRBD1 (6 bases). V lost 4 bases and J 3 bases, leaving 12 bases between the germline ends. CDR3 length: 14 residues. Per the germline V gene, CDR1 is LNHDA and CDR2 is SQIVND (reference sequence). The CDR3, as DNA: TGTGCCAGTAGTACCAACCGGGACAAAGAGACCCAGTACTTC. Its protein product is CASSTNRDKETQYF.

The CDR3 sequence is CASSHQGSDTQYF. In DNA, the CDR3 is TGTGCCAGCAGCCACCAGGGCTCAGATACGCAGTATTTT. This rearrangement joins TRBV7-2 to TRBJ2-3, with D tentatively TRBD1 (5 bases). Germline V gene sequence: CDR1 SGHTA, CDR2 FQGNSA. This CDR3 region has 13 residues. The V gene lost 5 bases and the J gene lost 4 bases, with 10 bases spanning the gap. Looking up the rest from reference TRBV7-2 and TRBJ2-3 gives the full variable domain: GAGVSQSPSNKVTEKGKDVELRCDPISGHTALYWYRQSLGQGLEFLIYFQGNSAPDKSGLPSDRFSAERTGGSVSTLTIQRTQQEDSAVYLCASSHQGSDTQYFGPGTRLTVL.

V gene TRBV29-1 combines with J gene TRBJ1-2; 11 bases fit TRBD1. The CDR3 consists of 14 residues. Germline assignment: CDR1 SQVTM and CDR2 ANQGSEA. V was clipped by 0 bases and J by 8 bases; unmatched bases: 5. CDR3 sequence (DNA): TGCAGCGTTGAAGACAAAGGACAGGGGGCGGGCTACACCTTC. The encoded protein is CSVEDKGQGAGYTF.

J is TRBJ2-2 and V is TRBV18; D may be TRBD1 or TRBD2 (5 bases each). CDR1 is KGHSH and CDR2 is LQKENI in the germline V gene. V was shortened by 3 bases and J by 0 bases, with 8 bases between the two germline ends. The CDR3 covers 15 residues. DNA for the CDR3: TGTGCCAGCTCACCGGGACGTACGAACACCGGGGAGCTGTTTTTT. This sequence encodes CASSPGRTNTGELFF.

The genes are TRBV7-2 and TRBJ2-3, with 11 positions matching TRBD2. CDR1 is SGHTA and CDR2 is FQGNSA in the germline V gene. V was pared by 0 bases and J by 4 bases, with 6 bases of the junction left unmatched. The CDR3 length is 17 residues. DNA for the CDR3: TGTGCCAGCAGCTTAGCTCTAGCGGGGGGCGGGCCAGATACGCAGTATTTT. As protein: CASSLALAGGGPDTQYF.

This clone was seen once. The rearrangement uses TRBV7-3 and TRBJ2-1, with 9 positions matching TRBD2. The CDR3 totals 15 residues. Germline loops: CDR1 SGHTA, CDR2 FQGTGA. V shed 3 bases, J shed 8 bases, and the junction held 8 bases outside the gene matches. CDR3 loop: CASSFSSGMGDEQFF. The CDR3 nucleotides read TGTGCCAGCAGCTTCTCTAGCGGGATGGGGGATGAGCAGTTCTTC.

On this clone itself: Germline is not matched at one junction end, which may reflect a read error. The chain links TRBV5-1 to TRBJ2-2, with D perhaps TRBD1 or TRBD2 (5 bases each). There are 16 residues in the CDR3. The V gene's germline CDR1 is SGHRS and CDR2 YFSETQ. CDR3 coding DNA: TGCGCCAGCAGTTTGGGACGCGCCCAGAACACCGGGGAGCTGTTTTTT. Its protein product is CASSLGRAQNTGELFF.